The next 7 T cell receptor beta chains were all read from a single sample in a study of CD8 T cells in ankylosing spondylitis. Each CDR3 protein is one row after TCRdb ran MiXCR on the 5' RACE reads. The sample lists approximately 350,000 distinct CDR3 sequences, roughly 14% occurring once. Input material: blood, either unsorted or a sorted T cell fraction (not recorded which). Receptor source: a male donor with ankylosing spondylitis or in good health (not recorded which).

The rearrangement joins TRBV27 to TRBJ1-1, with 7 bases that match TRBD1. Germline CDR1 and CDR2: MNHEY and SMNVEV (reference sequence). CDR3 length: 15 residues. Trimming at V came to 6 bases and at J to 3 bases, leaving 10 bases not matched to a gene. Written as DNA, the CDR3 is TGTGCCAGCAGGCGAACAGGGGTACTAGACACTGAAGCTTTCTTT. Its protein product is CASRRTGVLDTEAFF.

V gene TRBV29-1 combines with J gene TRBJ2-1, with 10 bases fitting TRBD2. Germline V gene data show CDR1 as SQVTM and CDR2 as ANQGSEA. Trimming at V came to 3 bases and at J to 1 base, leaving 0 bases not matched to a gene. The CDR3 has 14 amino acids. CDR3 nucleotide sequence: TGCAGCGTTGAGACTAGCGGGTCCTACAATGAGCAGTTCTTC. Its protein is CSVETSGSYNEQFF.

The rearrangement uses TRBV9 and TRBJ2-3; D is perhaps TRBD2 (6 bases). This CDR3 region has 15 residues. Germline V gene lookup returns CDR1 SGDLS and CDR2 YYNGEE. The V end was cut by 3 bases, the J end by 2 bases, with 13 bases between. CDR3 region: CASSAWTTPTDTQYF. CDR3 nucleotide sequence: TGTGCCAGCAGCGCGTGGACTACCCCCACAGATACGCAGTATTTT.

This clonotype was detected only a few times. The J gene is TRBJ1-1, the V gene TRBV20-1; D might be TRBD1 (5 bases). In germline, CDR1 is DFQATT, CDR2 SNEGSKA (reference sequence). The V end lost 5 bases, the J end lost 0 bases, and 10 bases lay between the germline ends. There are 13 residues in the CDR3. CDR3: CSALRGVNTEAFF. The CDR3 DNA reads as TGCAGTGCTCTAAGGGGTGTGAACACTGAAGCTTTCTTT.

The CDR3 region is CASSFSWAGARNEQFF. CDR3 sequence (DNA): TGCGCCAGCAGCTTTTCCTGGGCGGGCGCGCGCAATGAGCAGTTCTTC. The chain combines TRBV5-1 with TRBJ2-1; tentatively, D is TRBD2 (5 bases). Germline assignment: CDR1 SGHRS and CDR2 YFSETQ. The CDR3 has 16 amino acids. With 2 bases removed from V and 6 bases from J, the gap between germline ends came to 18 bases.

This chain connects TRBV12-3 or TRBV12-4 to TRBJ2-7; D uncertain. The CDR3 loop spans 14 amino acids. V lost 0 bases and J lost 0, with 6 bases in between. Written as DNA, the CDR3 is TGTGCCAGCAGTTTAGCCGGATACTCCTACGAGCAGTACTTC. It encodes CASSLAGYSYEQYF.

This clonotype was seen ten or more times. V is TRBV6-5 and J is TRBJ1-3, with no clear D. The ends were cut back, 0 bases at V and 3 bases at J, with 6 bases in the middle. Germline V lookup: CDR1 MNHEY, CDR2 SVGAGI. This CDR3 is built from 14 residues. CDR3: CASSYSPGGNTIYF. CDR3 bases: TGTGCCAGCAGTTACTCGCCTGGTGGAAACACCATATATTTT.